The source of this T cell receptor beta chain is a study of blood T cell repertoires in COVID-19 (dated by TCRdb to 2019 to 2021). At the level of the whole study: Samples from collaborators originated in the United States, Italy and Spain and spanned both the acute and convalescent phases of COVID-19. The samples were drawn from the first 160 participants of the ongoing ImmuneRACE study and from 950 to 1,500 subjects provided by 6 global collaborators. Deeply sampled blood TCRbeta repertoires from subjects exposed to, actively infected with, or recovered from COVID-19 were included in the dataset. HLA class I and class II types, where available, came from metadata supplied by the sample provider rather than from assay-based typing. The sample metadata nearly always contained a de-identified subject ID, COVID-19 status, age in years and sex. The repertoires were made available in a free public database intended to serve as a resource for research on the immune response to SARS-CoV-2. The prospective study material was composed of cDNA or gDNA derived from T cells, B-cell-depleted T cells, or PBMCs. Results the study describes overall, beyond this receptor: How much clinical and demographic metadata was included differed by source and by participant, and the metadata was provided uncurated.

TCRbeta CDR3 regions were amplified from genomic DNA by means of the immunoSEQ Assay, a bias-controlled multiplex PCR. The original pipeline was this. The number of nucleated cells in each sample was estimated by amplification of reference gene primers within the assay. To quantify the absolute abundance of each unique TCRbeta CDR3 rearrangement, sequence reads were collapsed and filtered. For each sample, productive Simpson clonality was calculated as the square root of Simpson's diversity index over productive rearrangements. TCRdb took this table from immuneACCESS and kept in-frame rearrangements with V and J called. Such tables lack part of the clones; where checked against another copy, unresolved V genes explain under half of the gap, and the rest is unexplained. That table is the source of V, J and clone size, and D and trimming were worked out from the DNA. The sample profile shows fewer than 300,000 clones; around 81% of them were found once. The ten largest make up 15% to 18% of the sample.

At one collaborating source in Seattle, patients were enrolled during active infection and were followed longitudinally through the course of disease. Collaborating institutions collected whole blood in K2EDTA tubes following their own protocols. For TCRbeta analysis, collaborators shipped samples as frozen whole blood, isolated PBMCs, or DNA extracted from either of those sample types. From its cysteine to its phenylalanine, the CDR3 spans 14 amino acids. CDR3 DNA only is kept here, 42 bases in frame from base 1. V trim: 8 bases; J trim: 3 bases; unmatched bases: 7. CDR1 and CDR2 were assigned from the germline V gene (reference sequence) as MNHEY and SMNVEV. Regarding this clone: Its antigen is not yet known. The input lacks base qualities; no much larger clone sits a single base away.

The receptor was derived from a person aged 65 to 85 with COVID-19, enrolled during active disease. Sequenced sample: peripheral blood. The sequence links TRBV27 to TRBJ1-5, and 7 junctional nucleotides match TRBD1. The CDR3: CASRRQGHNQPQHF. The base sequence is TGTGCCAGCCGAAGACAGGGACACAATCAGCCCCAGCATTTT.